Each of the 27 T cell receptor beta chains below was sequenced from the same sample in a study of blood T cells in healthy people across ages. A second PCR, run for about 7 to 11 cycles, used a sample-barcoded 5' primer plus a J-beta primer mix. TCRdb reprocessed the 5' RACE reads with MiXCR, giving one entry per CDR3 protein. The repertoire holds some 800,000 distinct CDR3 sequences, 20% to 25% seen once, with under 4% in the top ten. The same specimen was also included in a second study, on T cells of mothers and their children.

Sequenced input: blood. The receptors shown here come from a boy aged 10-17 years in good health.

The chain employs TRBV28 and TRBJ2-5, with a tentative D call TRBD1 (7 bases). The CDR3 contains 16 residues. Trimming took 3 bases from V and 2 from J, leaving 16 bases between them. The germline CDR1 and CDR2 sequences are MDHEN and SYDVKM. DNA for the CDR3: TGTGCCAGCAGTTTCTGGGCAGGGGGGAGTCAAGAGACCCAGTACTTC. This encodes CASSFWAGGSQETQYF.

The chain combines TRBV7-2 with TRBJ2-4, with D perhaps TRBD2 (6 bases). From germline, CDR1 is SGHTA and CDR2 FQGNSA. The CDR3 has 16 residues. V was trimmed by 5 bases and J by 0 bases, leaving 14 bases between them. CDR3 nucleotide sequence: TGTGCCAGCAGCGAGGGGACTCGTCTAGCCAAAAACATTCAGTACTTC. Translating gives CASSEGTRLAKNIQYF.

This chain joins TRBV7-6 and TRBJ2-5, with 8 positions matching TRBD2. The J segment lost 5 bases and the V segment lost 7 bases, leaving 9 bases of the junction unmatched. The CDR3 covers 14 residues. The germline V gene encodes CDR1 SGHVS and CDR2 FNYEAQ. The CDR3 loop reads CASTERAGEETQYF. The CDR3 DNA sequence: TGTGCCAGCACCGAGAGAGCGGGGGAGGAGACCCAGTACTTC.

CDR3 residues: CASSPLGQGSSRETEAFF. The DNA of the CDR3 is TGTGCCAGCAGTCCCTTGGGACAAGGCTCCTCAAGGGAGACTGAAGCTTTCTTT. The chain carries TRBV27 and TRBJ1-1, with a possible D match to TRBD1 (6 bases). V lost 5 bases to trimming and J lost 5 bases, with 27 bases between them. The germline V gene encodes CDR1 MNHEY and CDR2 SMNVEV (reference sequence). The CDR3 has 18 residues.

The sample holds a few counts of this clonotype. The chain joins TRBV7-8 to TRBJ1-3; no definite D call. The V end lost 1 base, the J end lost 2 bases, and 9 bases lay between the germline ends. Looked up from germline, CDR1 is SGHVS and CDR2 is FQNEAQ. The CDR3 is 15 amino acids. CDR3 bases: TGTGCCAGCAGCTTAGAGGGCGCCGCTGGAAACACCATATATTTT. Its translation is CASSLEGAAGNTIYF.

The gene calls are TRBV7-2 and TRBJ2-1; possible D gene TRBD1, 6 bases. The end of the DNA is better explained by TRBJ2-5, so the J call may be wrong. The length of the CDR3 is 13 residues. Germline V gene sequence: CDR1 SGHTA, CDR2 FQGNSA. The chain's CDR3 is CASSLWGPETQYF. CDR3 in DNA: TGTGCCAGCAGCCTCTGGGGGCCGGAGACCCAGTACTTC.

The sample holds a few counts of this clonotype. The J gene is TRBJ2-5, the V gene TRBV7-9; D is perhaps TRBD1 or TRBD2 (6 bases each). Between the trimmed V and J ends, which lost 2 bases and 3 bases, there was a span of 13 bases. From germline, CDR1 is SEHNR and CDR2 FQNEAQ (reference sequence). CDR3 size: 15 residues. Written as DNA, the CDR3 is TGTGCCAGCAGCTTACGTCCGGGGGACAAAGAGACCCAGTACTTC. Translated: CASSLRPGDKETQYF.

J is TRBJ2-4 and V is TRBV21-1; TRBD1 reflects the table's D call only, with no check against the DNA. TRBV21-1 counts as a pseudogene. The CDR3 covers 14 residues. CDR3 region: CASSNRGLKNIQYF. Here the CDR3 DNA reads TGTGCCAGCAGCAACAGGGGGCTGAAAAACATTCAGTACTTC.

The CDR3, as DNA: TGTGCCAGCAGCTCCCCTTGGGGCGTGAGCGAGCAGTACTTC. This gives the protein CASSSPWGVSEQYF. The chain recombines TRBV7-9 with TRBJ2-7, with a weak D call TRBD1 (5 bases). Germline CDR1 and CDR2: SEHNR and FQNEAQ (reference sequence). V was clipped by 4 bases and J by 6 bases, with 16 bases between them. There are 14 residues in the CDR3.

The DNA for the CDR3 is TGCAGCGTTGTGGCGCAGGAAGGACCCTATGGCTACACCTTC. Amino acids: CSVVAQEGPYGYTF. The V and J genes are TRBV29-1 and TRBJ1-2; D remains ambiguous. The CDR3 length is 14 residues. From germline, CDR1 is SQVTM and CDR2 ANQGSEA. Trimming left V 4 bases short and J 4 bases short, with 16 bases between.

This clonotype turned up a few times. V gene TRBV9 combines with J gene TRBJ2-7; D could derive from TRBD1 or TRBD2 (5 bases each). Between the trimmed V and J ends, which lost 2 bases and 0 bases, there was a span of 9 bases. Germline V gene lookup returns CDR1 SGDLS and CDR2 YYNGEE. This CDR3 comprises 14 residues. CDR3 residues: CASSVQGDSYEQYF. CDR3 sequence (DNA): TGTGCCAGCAGCGTGCAGGGAGACTCCTACGAGCAGTACTTC.

Many counts were recorded for this clonotype. The chain is built from TRBV6-2 or TRBV6-3 and TRBJ2-1; D is ambiguous. V was clipped by 3 bases and J by 9 bases, with 15 bases between them. Germline-derived CDR1 and CDR2 are MNHEY and SVGEGT. The CDR3 length is 14 residues. CDR3 DNA: TGTGCCAGCAGTTATTCCGAGCCTAACGCTGAGCAGTTCTTC. Encoded protein: CASSYSEPNAEQFF.

This clonotype was seen a handful of times. The chain recombines TRBV3-1 with TRBJ1-1; 8 bases map to TRBD1. Germline values: CDR1 LGHDT, CDR2 YNNKEL (reference sequence). The CDR3 has 13 amino acids. V shed 1 base, J shed 5 bases, and the junction held 0 bases outside the gene matches. The CDR3 coding sequence is TGTGCCAGCAGCCAAGGACAGGGGACTGAAGCTTTCTTT. Encoded protein: CASSQGQGTEAFF.

A note on this clonotype: A read error may account for a junction end that differs from germline. CDR3 nucleotide sequence: TGTGCCAGCAGTGAAGCGCAATACGGGGGAAGGACTTTC. Translating it yields CASSEAQYGGRTF. This chain uses TRBV2 with TRBJ2-5; possibly TRBD2 for D (6 bases). The CDR3 runs to 13 residues. Germline values: CDR1 SNHLY, CDR2 FYNNEI.

This clonotype was seen a few times. The chain is built from TRBV12-3 or TRBV12-4 and TRBJ2-4; D unresolved. There are 15 residues in the CDR3. Trimming cost V 2 bases and J 1 base, with 9 bases left between them. CDR3 loop: CASSLSQAAKNIQYF. Written as DNA, the CDR3 is TGTGCCAGCAGTTTAAGTCAGGCGGCCAAAAACATTCAGTACTTC.

This clonotype has only a few counts. The chain carries TRBV5-1 and TRBJ1-3; D is uncertain. The CDR3 is made up of 15 amino acids. V gave up 4 bases and J gave up 0 bases, with 11 bases separating them. Germline assignment: CDR1 SGHRS and CDR2 YFSETQ. DNA of the CDR3: TGCGCCAGCAGCGAACGACCCCTCTCTGGAAACACCATATATTTT. This sequence encodes CASSERPLSGNTIYF.

The rearrangement links TRBV5-5 to TRBJ1-4, with TRBD1 identical over 8 bases. Germline loops: CDR1 SGHKS, CDR2 YYEKEE (reference sequence). The CDR3 is 16 residues long. V was clipped by 3 bases and J by 0 bases; unmatched bases: 4. CDR3 region: CASSYQGASTNEKLFF. The CDR3 nucleotides are TGTGCCAGCAGCTATCAGGGGGCGTCAACTAATGAAAAACTGTTTTTT.

Turning to this clonotype: No conserved phenylalanine or tryptophan ends this CDR3, so it is likely a read error. The rearrangement uses TRBV6-5 and TRBJ2-7; 9 bases align to TRBD2. The end of the DNA is better explained by TRBJ2-1, so the J call may be wrong. Germline CDR1 reads MNHEY; CDR2 reads SVGAGI. CDR3 length: 15 residues. The CDR3 protein is CASSLAGKINNEQFL. The CDR3 region has the DNA TGTGCCAGCAGTCTAGCGGGAAAGATTAACAATGAGCAGTTCCTC.

This clonotype was seen a few times. This is likely a read error, given that the CDR3 carries no conserved phenylalanine or tryptophan at its end. This chain uses TRBV3-1 with TRBJ1-1; D possibly corresponds to TRBD1 (6 bases). CDR1 LGHDT and CDR2 YNNKEL come from the germline V gene (reference sequence). Between the trimmed V and J ends, which lost 2 bases and 5 bases, there was a span of 9 bases. The CDR3 runs to 13 residues. For the CDR3, the DNA is TGTGCCAGCAGCCAATTCCAGGGGACTGAAGCTTTCCTT. Protein: CASSQFQGTEAFL.

The chain couples TRBV7-9 to TRBJ2-7; 7 nucleotides align to TRBD1. The V gene's germline CDR1 is SEHNR and CDR2 FQNEAQ (reference sequence). There are 13 residues in the CDR3. The V gene end was trimmed by 5 bases and the J gene end by 5 bases; junction bases not matched to a gene: 6. CDR3 protein: CASSATGAHEQYF. CDR3 bases: TGTGCCAGCAGCGCCACAGGGGCGCACGAGCAGTACTTC.

This clonotype was recorded many times. The chain uses TRBV5-1 and TRBJ2-7, with D tentatively TRBD2 (6 bases). V dropped 4 bases and J dropped 2 bases, with 13 bases sitting between them. This CDR3 spans 14 amino acids. Germline CDR1 SGHRS, CDR2 YFSETQ. CDR3 protein: CASSNRDLTYEQYF. The CDR3 nucleotides read TGCGCCAGCAGCAACCGGGACTTGACCTACGAGCAGTACTTC.

The chain recombines TRBV5-1 with TRBJ1-1; D may be TRBD1 (5 bases). V shed 4 bases and J shed 5 bases, with 18 bases lying between them. Germline V gives CDR1 SGHRS, CDR2 YFSETQ. This CDR3 is built from 15 residues. CDR3: CASSLLTAAGTEAFF. CDR3 sequence (DNA): TGCGCCAGCAGCCTCCTGACAGCAGCAGGGACTGAAGCTTTCTTT.

The rearrangement joins TRBV7-2 to TRBJ1-2; D is ambiguous. Germline V gives CDR1 SGHTA, CDR2 FQGNSA. The CDR3 loop spans 14 amino acids. V was trimmed by 2 bases and J by 4 bases, leaving 11 bases between them. The CDR3 DNA reads TGTGCCAGCAGCTTAATGGGCAGCAGCTATGGCTACACCTTC. It encodes CASSLMGSSYGYTF.

A few counts support this clonotype. The genes are TRBV15 and TRBJ2-5; no reliable D call. The V and J ends lost 3 bases and 11 bases respectively, with 16 bases between them. CDR3 length: 13 amino acids. The germline CDR1 and CDR2 sequences are LNHNV and YYDKDF (reference sequence). CDR3 DNA sequence: TGTGCCACCAGCAGCCCGAGTACCCCCTCTCAGTACTTC. This encodes CATSSPSTPSQYF.

The chain couples TRBV12-3 or TRBV12-4 to TRBJ2-1; D perhaps matches TRBD1 (5 bases). The ends were cut back, 1 base at V and 3 bases at J, with 10 bases in the middle. The CDR3 is 15 amino acids. The CDR3 region has the DNA TGTGCCAGCAGTTTAGTTGGGGCGCTCTACAATGAGCAGTTCTTC. This codes for CASSLVGALYNEQFF.

This chain uses TRBV20-1 with TRBJ2-1; tentatively, D is TRBD2 (7 bases). V was shortened by 0 bases and J by 7 bases, with 16 bases between the two germline ends. The germline CDR1 and CDR2 sequences are DFQATT and SNEGSKA (reference sequence). CDR3 length: 15 amino acids. The CDR3 loop is CSARDIGGAENEQFF. In DNA form, the CDR3 reads TGCAGTGCTAGAGATATAGGGGGGGCAGAGAATGAGCAGTTCTTC.

This chain uses TRBV2 with TRBJ1-2; the D is unclear. V lost 6 bases and J 0 bases, leaving 14 bases between the germline ends. Germline CDR1 is SNHLY and CDR2 is FYNNEI. CDR3 length: 15 amino acids. The CDR3 region is CASRLETVTNYGYTF. The CDR3 DNA reads TGTGCCAGCAGGCTAGAGACCGTTACTAACTATGGCTACACCTTC. Variable domain in full (rest from reference TRBV2 and TRBJ1-2): EPEVTQTPSHQVTQMGQEVILRCVPISNHLYFYWYRQILGQKVEFLVSFYNNEISEKSEIFDDQFSVERPDGSNFTLKIRSTKLEDSAMYFCASRLETVTNYGYTFGSGTRLTVV.